This T cell receptor (beta chain) originates from a study of early T cells in non-severe SARS-CoV-2 infection. Study summary: It was bulk RNA from unsorted whole blood that was sequenced, and the chains were unpaired.

The CDR3 is 16 amino acids. The junction had 9 bases not matched to a gene; V was cut back by 0 bases and J by 5 bases. CDR1 and CDR2 (germline): SGHRS, YFSETQ. Individual cDNA molecules were tagged with unique molecular identifiers. MiXCR, run by TCRdb on the 5' RACE reads, gives a single entry per CDR3 protein. The sample has under 35,000 distinct CDR3 sequences, 2.9% seen once. The sequenced sample consisted of whole blood. This chain uses TRBV5-1 with TRBJ2-3; 7 bases align to TRBD1. This TCR derives from an adult who was a healthcare worker with PCR-confirmed SARS-CoV-2 infection or an uninfected control (not recorded which). The CDR3 region has the DNA TGCGCCAGCAGCTTGGGTAGAGGGGGCCGGAAAGATACGCAGTATTTT. This gives the protein CASSLGRGGRKDTQYF.